The present TCR beta chain was sequenced within a study of blood T cell repertoires in COVID-19. Study in general: COVID-19 samples collected from the United States, Italy and Spain covered acute and convalescent phases.

Data came from immunoSEQ multiplex PCR; TCRdb stores just in-frame clones and leaves some out. The table includes hundreds of thousands of clones, 70% to 90% detected once. The V gene lost 8 bases and the J gene lost 3 bases, with 16 bases spanning the gap. The CDR3 runs 14 residues. CDR1 is SNHLY, CDR2 FYNNEI, per germline. The source is a man younger than 30 with COVID-19, enrolled during active disease. This rearrangement joins TRBV2 to TRBJ1-1; D unresolved. Material for sequencing was peripheral blood. CDR3 sequence reads: CASARGNRDTEAFF. Here the CDR3 DNA reads TGTGCCAGCGCTCGCGGGAATCGGGACACTGAAGCTTTCTTT.